This T cell receptor beta chain was obtained from a study of cytomegalovirus exposure and HLA in healthy donors. Amplification used 60 Vbeta primers and 13 Jbeta primers. Clones were sequenced by immunoSEQ multiplex PCR, and TCRdb holds only the in-frame ones, with some missing. Of 150,000 to 200,000 clones detected, 62% appear once; the ten largest clones hold over 2.5%. This CDR3 is built from 14 residues. Germline V gives CDR1 SQVTM, CDR2 ANQGSEA. The J segment lost 5 bases and the V segment lost 6 bases, leaving 8 bases of the junction unmatched. This clone has only a few counts. The sequenced sample consisted of PBMCs. The source of this sequence is a man aged 35-49 years in good health and CMV-seronegative. The gene calls are TRBV29-1 and TRBJ2-7; 12 bases align to TRBD1. The CDR3 sequence is CSVRTGTGGDEQYF. In DNA, the CDR3 is TGCAGCGTCCGAACCGGGACAGGGGGCGACGAGCAGTACTTC.